One sample yielded the 17 T cell receptor beta chains listed below, sequenced in a study of blood T cells in healthy people across ages. Primed by a sample-barcoded 5' primer and a J-beta primer mix, a second PCR proceeded for 7 to 11 cycles. MiXCR, applied by TCRdb to the 5' RACE reads, yields one record per CDR3 protein. The sample contains over 700,000 distinct CDR3 sequences, 50% to 65% of which appear only once. Input material: blood. Receptors were obtained from a man older than 75 in good health.

Note on this clonotype: A single base separates this from a much larger clone, so it may be a read error. The chain recombines TRBV30 with TRBJ2-3; TRBD1 is a possible D gene (5 bases). Looked up from germline, CDR1 is GTSNPN and CDR2 is SVGIG (reference sequence). Trimming took 2 bases from V and 14 from J, leaving 20 bases between them. The CDR3 is 13 residues long. The CDR3 reads CAWSLQGIRDAYF. The CDR3 bases are TGTGCCTGGAGTCTTCAGGGAATCAGAGACGCGTATTTT.

This clonotype was seen only a few times. This rearrangement joins TRBV3-1 to TRBJ2-3; 7 nucleotides line up with TRBD1. V dropped 5 bases and J dropped 7; count of bases not matched to a gene: 6. Germline CDR1 is LGHDT and CDR2 is YNNKEL (reference sequence). The CDR3 length is 13 residues. CDR3 sequence: CASSGGQPNTQYF. The CDR3 region has the DNA TGTGCCAGCAGCGGGGGACAGCCGAATACGCAGTATTTT.

The V call is TRBV9, the J call TRBJ2-1, with TRBD2 identical over 10 bases. Trimming cost V 4 bases and J 4 bases; bases outside gene matches: 5. Germline V CDR1 and CDR2: SGDLS, YYNGEE. This CDR3 contains 15 residues. CDR3: CASSFASGRYNEQFF. The CDR3 DNA reads TGTGCCAGCAGCTTCGCTAGCGGGAGATACAATGAGCAGTTCTTC.

This sequence joins TRBV29-1 and TRBJ2-1; 8 nucleotides agree with TRBD2. The DNA end lines up better with TRBJ2-7; the J call may be wrong. CDR3 size: 15 residues. The germline V gene encodes CDR1 SQVTM and CDR2 ANQGSEA. The chain's CDR3 is CSVAARLASYNEQYF. The CDR3 coding sequence is TGCAGCGTCGCTGCTCGACTAGCGTCCTACAATGAGCAGTACTTC.

The chain couples TRBV7-9 to TRBJ2-7; 7 bases fit TRBD1. The CDR3 runs to 17 residues. Losses at the gene ends were 0 bases for V and 1 base for J; bases not matched to a gene: 9. Germline CDR1 reads SEHNR; CDR2 reads FQNEAQ (reference sequence). The CDR3: CASSLANWTGGSYEQYF. CDR3 DNA: TGTGCCAGCAGCTTAGCGAACTGGACAGGAGGATCCTACGAGCAGTACTTC.

There are many counts of this clonotype. This chain joins TRBV7-2 and TRBJ2-1, with a weak D call TRBD1 (5 bases). With the DNA end fitting TRBJ2-7 better, the J assignment may be wrong. The germline CDR1 and CDR2 sequences are SGHTA and FQGNSA. The CDR3 has 16 amino acids. The CDR3 here is CASSLIRVAPYNEQYF. In DNA, the CDR3 is TGTGCCAGCAGCTTAATCAGGGTAGCCCCCTACAATGAGCAGTACTTC.

This clonotype came up a few times. This rearrangement joins TRBV11-2 to TRBJ2-3; D is unclear. This CDR3 spans 13 amino acids. Trimming removed 5 bases from V and 14 bases from J, with 20 bases in between. CDR1 is SGHAT and CDR2 is FQNNGV in the germline V gene. The CDR3 region is CASSGAGFRYAYF. In DNA, the CDR3 is TGTGCCAGCAGCGGAGCCGGGTTCAGATACGCGTATTTT.

The chain links TRBV2 to TRBJ1-2; 8 nucleotides line up with TRBD1. This CDR3 spans 12 amino acids. Germline lookup yields CDR1 SNHLY and CDR2 FYNNEI. J was trimmed by 12 bases and V by 6 bases; bases with no gene match: 9. The chain's CDR3 is CASSDPGQAHTF. The DNA of the CDR3 is TGTGCCAGCAGCGATCCGGGACAGGCGCACACCTTC. The complete variable domain, with remaining parts taken from reference TRBV2 and TRBJ1-2, reads EPEVTQTPSHQVTQMGQEVILRCVPISNHLYFYWYRQILGQKVEFLVSFYNNEISEKSEIFDDQFSVERPDGSNFTLKIRSTKLEDSAMYFCASSDPGQAHTFGSGTRLTVV.

Only a few counts were recorded for this clonotype. The V call is TRBV20-1, the J call TRBJ2-5; D is uncertain. Between the trimmed V and J ends, which lost 0 bases and 0 bases, there was a span of 8 bases. Germline V gene data show CDR1 as DFQATT and CDR2 as SNEGSKA (reference sequence). There are 14 residues in the CDR3. The CDR3 DNA reads as TGCAGTGCTAGAGATCCCTTGTACCAAGAGACCCAGTACTTC. It translates to CSARDPLYQETQYF.

This chain links TRBV12-5 with TRBJ1-1; D might be TRBD1 (6 bases). The V gene's germline CDR1 is LGHNT and CDR2 FRNRAP. Trimming removed 6 bases at V and 4 bases at J, with 15 bases between. The length of the CDR3 is 14 residues. In nucleotides, the CDR3 is TGTGCTAGTGGCACTGACGCGGGGGCCACTGAAGCTTTCTTT. Translated, it gives CASGTDAGATEAFF. The full variable domain, completed using reference TRBV12-5 and TRBJ1-1, is DARVTQTPRHKVTEMGQEVTMRCQPILGHNTVFWYRQTMMQGLELLAYFRNRAPLDDSGMPKDRFSAEMPDATLATLKIQPSEPRDSAVYFCASGTDAGATEAFFGQGTRLTVV.

Here the CDR3 DNA reads TGTGCCAGCAGCCAAGGTCGGGTTCTCGAGACCCAGTACTTC. Translating gives CASSQGRVLETQYF. This rearrangement joins TRBV3-1 to TRBJ2-4; unclear D gene. Matching the DNA end better, TRBJ2-5 makes the J call doubtful. This CDR3 spans 14 amino acids. Germline CDR1 reads LGHDT; CDR2 reads YNNKEL (reference sequence).

The CDR3 DNA reads TGCAGTGCTAGAGTGGGGTCTGGACGAGAGACCCAGTACTTC. It specifies CSARVGSGRETQYF. The chain uses TRBV20-1 and TRBJ2-7; D uncertain. The last part of the DNA fits TRBJ2-5 better; the J call may be wrong. This CDR3 has 14 amino acids. Germline values: CDR1 DFQATT, CDR2 SNEGSKA (reference sequence).

The V and J genes are TRBV29-1 and TRBJ2-7; D call uncertain. There are 11 residues in the CDR3. Germline V gene data show CDR1 as SQVTM and CDR2 as ANQGSEA. Trimming took off 2 bases at V and 3 bases at J, with 5 bases between the two ends. CDR3 loop: CSVERSYEQYF. For the CDR3, the DNA is TGCAGCGTTGAACGCAGCTACGAGCAGTACTTC.

The gene calls are TRBV20-1 and TRBJ2-7; 13 bases fit TRBD2. The CDR3 covers 15 residues. V lost 3 bases, J lost 2 bases, and 4 bases stayed unmatched. Germline V gene data show CDR1 as DFQATT and CDR2 as SNEGSKA (reference sequence). The chain's CDR3 is CSASSGTSGTYEQYF. CDR3 sequence (DNA): TGCAGTGCTAGCAGCGGGACTAGCGGGACCTACGAGCAGTACTTC.

A word on this clonotype: Sequence at one end of the junction differs from germline and may be a read error. The chain links TRBV20-1 to TRBJ2-1, with 11 bases that match TRBD2. The length of the CDR3 is 17 residues. Germline assignment: CDR1 DFQATT and CDR2 SNEGSKA (reference sequence). The CDR3 nucleotides read TGCAGTGCTAGGAAACTAGCGGGAGTGGTCTCCTACAATGAACAGTTCTTC. It yields the protein CSARKLAGVVSYNEQFF.

The chain links TRBV27 to TRBJ2-1; 8 bases are shared with TRBD2. CDR3 length equals 15 residues. Germline lookup yields CDR1 MNHEY and CDR2 SMNVEV (reference sequence). V lost 2 bases to trimming and J lost 6 bases; unmatched junction nucleotides: 6. The CDR3 protein is CASSLTRGGLNEQFF. The DNA for the CDR3 is TGTGCCAGCAGTTTAACCCGGGGGGGGCTCAATGAGCAGTTCTTC.

The V call is TRBV20-1, the J call TRBJ2-1; D uncertain. CDR3 length: 12 amino acids. V lost 3 bases to trimming and J lost 6 bases, with 9 bases between them. The germline V gene encodes CDR1 DFQATT and CDR2 SNEGSKA (reference sequence). CDR3 sequence: CSASSAVNEQFF. The CDR3 DNA reads TGCAGTGCTAGCTCTGCAGTCAATGAGCAGTTCTTC.